These T cell receptor beta chains were read from a single sample in a study of beta chain features in type 1 diabetes. Using immunoSEQ multiplex PCR, the repertoire was profiled, and TCRdb retains in-frame clones only, with some absent. The repertoire holds approximately 170,000 clones, roughly 59% seen once, with around 0.096% in the top ten. The sample comprised naive CD4+ T cells from blood. These receptors were collected from a man aged 30 to 39 with type 1 diabetes. CDR3s include the opening cysteine and the closing phenylalanine or tryptophan. A D gene is named only where the DNA matches it firmly. Clone size, where shown, is once, few, many, or a class for clones that have expanded.

J | D | size | V | CDR3 | DNA
TRBJ1-2 | . | . | TRBV29-1 | CSVVPGQHIYGYTF | TGCAGCGTTGTACCTGGACAGCACATCTATGGCTACACCTTC
TRBJ2-3 | . | few | TRBV5-4 | CASSPGGRTDTQYF | TGTGCCAGCAGCCCGGGGGGCCGCACAGATACGCAGTATTTT
TRBJ2-2 | . | . | TRBV29-1 | CSVEVEGELFF | TGCAGCGTTGAAGTGGAGGGGGAGCTGTTTTTT
TRBJ2-3 | . | . | TRBV2 | CASLHDTQYF | TGTGCCAGCTTACACGATACGCAGTATTTT
TRBJ2-7 | . | . | TRBV5-8 | CASSLTIGGWDYEQYF | TGTGCCAGCAGCTTGACTATCGGCGGGTGGGACTACGAGCAGTACTTC
TRBJ1-4 | TRBD1 | . | TRBV29-1 | CSVGTGNEKLFF | TGCAGCGTTGGGACAGGGAATGAAAAACTGTTTTTT
TRBJ1-1 | . | . | TRBV30 | CAWSVQQGSEAFF | TGTGCCTGGAGTGTACAGCAGGGTTCTGAAGCTTTCTTT
TRBJ2-3 | . | . | TRBV7-2 | CASSFEDGADTQYF | TGTGCCAGCAGCTTTGAGGATGGAGCAGATACGCAGTATTTT
TRBJ1-2 | . | . | TRBV30 | CAWRTQANYGYTF | TGTGCCTGGAGGACCCAGGCGAACTATGGCTACACCTTC
TRBJ2-1 | . | few | TRBV5-1 | CASSLAGREFF | TGCGCCAGCAGCTTGGCGGGGCGCGAGTTCTTC
TRBJ2-3 | . | . | TRBV13 | CASSLPSPSTDTQYF | TGTGCCAGCAGCTTACCAAGTCCTAGCACAGATACGCAGTATTTT
TRBJ1-6 | . | . | TRBV25-1 | CASSAARHNSPLHF | TGTGCCAGCTCCGCCGCTAGGCATAATTCACCCCTCCACTTT
TRBJ2-7 | . | . | TRBV2 | CASSEDRVYEQYF | TGTGCCAGCAGTGAAGACAGGGTCTACGAGCAGTACTTC
TRBJ2-5 | . | . | TRBV5-6 | CASRKGLEIGSTQYF | TGTGCCAGCAGGAAAGGACTGGAAATTGGATCGACCCAGTACTTC
TRBJ2-7 | . | . | TRBV29-1 | CSALALNYEQYF | TGCAGCGCCCTCGCACTCAACTACGAGCAGTACTTC
TRBJ2-5 | TRBD2 | . | TRBV30 | CAWSPGLAGPETQYF | TGTGCCTGGAGTCCGGGACTAGCGGGGCCAGAGACCCAGTACTTC
TRBJ1-2 | . | . | TRBV2 | CASSEGGYGYTF | TGTGCCAGCAGTGAAGGGGGCTATGGCTACACCTTC
TRBJ2-7 | TRBD1 | . | TRBV7-2 | CASSSQSMTGSSEQYF | TGTGCCAGCAGCTCGCAATCGATGACAGGGAGTAGCGAGCAGTACTTC
TRBJ2-1 | . | . | TRBV9 | CASSGQGKSSYNEQFF | TGTGCCAGCAGCGGTCAGGGCAAAAGCTCCTACAATGAGCAGTTCTTC
TRBJ1-2 | TRBD1 | . | TRBV9 | CASSALTGVNYGYTF | TGTGCCAGCAGCGCCCTGACAGGGGTTAACTATGGCTACACCTTC
TRBJ2-4 | TRBD1 | . | TRBV18 | CASSPPFGQGNIQYF | TGTGCCAGCTCACCACCTTTTGGACAGGGAAACATTCAGTACTTC
TRBJ2-5 | TRBD1 | . | TRBV29-1 | CSVVRGQSSLETQYF | TGCAGCGTTGTCAGGGGACAGTCCTCCTTGGAGACCCAGTACTTC
TRBJ2-5 | . | . | TRBV6-6 | CASSAPLETQYF | TGTGCCAGCTCCGCCCCGTTAGAGACCCAGTACTTC
TRBJ1-2 | . | few | TRBV2 | CASPAGPADGYTF | TGTGCCAGCCCCGCCGGGCCGGCAGATGGTTACACCTTC
TRBJ2-5 | . | few | TRBV25-1 | CASSEYREETQYF | TGTGCCAGCAGTGAATACAGGGAAGAGACCCAGTACTTC
TRBJ2-5 | . | once | TRBV18 | CASSLREYQETQYF | TGTGCCAGCTCACTACGGGAGTACCAAGAGACCCAGTACTTC